Shown below are 8 T cell receptor beta chains from a single sample sequenced in a study of cytomegalovirus exposure and HLA in healthy donors. PCR amplification relied on 60 Vbeta primers (plus 13 Jbeta primers). Generated by immunoSEQ multiplex PCR, the TCRdb table keeps only in-frame clones and is missing some. Reported are approximately 120,000 clones; the ten largest clones contain less than 3.5%. Sequencing was done on a sample of PBMCs. The receptors shown here come from a man aged 25 to 40 in good health and CMV-seronegative.

V gene TRBV7-9 combines with J gene TRBJ2-7; no definite D call. The CDR3 is 14 residues long. Germline lookup yields CDR1 SEHNR and CDR2 FQNEAQ (reference sequence). Trimming took 4 bases from V and 5 from J, leaving 15 bases between them. CDR3 amino acids: CASSSTGGSNEQYF. CDR3 bases: TGTGCCAGCAGCTCCACGGGTGGGTCGAACGAGCAGTACTTC.

The V call is TRBV29-1, the J call TRBJ1-1, with a weak D call TRBD1 (6 bases). Germline CDR1 is SQVTM and CDR2 is ANQGSEA. This CDR3 is built from 13 residues. V was clipped by 7 bases and J by 0 bases, with 12 bases between them. The DNA for the CDR3 is TGCAGCGCCATGGACAGAGTGAACACTGAAGCTTTCTTT. Translated, it gives CSAMDRVNTEAFF. Complete variable domain (other parts from reference TRBV29-1 and TRBJ1-1): SAVISQKPSRDICQRGTSLTIQCQVDSQVTMMFWYRQQPGQSLTLIATANQGSEATYESGFVIDKFPISRPNLTFSTLTVSNMSPEDSSIYLCSAMDRVNTEAFFGQGTRLTVV.

The chain couples TRBV30 to TRBJ1-5; the match to TRBD1 covers 11 bases. The V segment lost 2 bases and the J segment 9 bases; nucleotides outside the gene matches: 6. Germline loops: CDR1 GTSNPN, CDR2 SVGIG (reference sequence). The CDR3 is 14 residues long. The CDR3 bases are TGTGCCTGGAGTCGGGGACAGGGGGAAGGGCCCCAGCATTTT. This gives the protein CAWSRGQGEGPQHF.

The chain couples TRBV7-9 to TRBJ2-7, with D tentatively TRBD2 (6 bases). This CDR3 is built from 15 residues. Trimming shortened V by 5 bases and J by 6 bases, and 20 bases separated the two germline ends. In germline, CDR1 is SEHNR, CDR2 FQNEAQ (reference sequence). The chain's CDR3 is CASSPRDSDGLEQYF. For the CDR3, the DNA is TGTGCCAGCAGCCCCCGGGACTCCGATGGGCTCGAGCAGTACTTC. Complete variable domain (other parts from reference TRBV7-9 and TRBJ2-7): DTGVSQNPRHKITKRGQNVTFRCDPISEHNRLYWYRQTLGQGPEFLTYFQNEAQLEKSRLLSDRFSAERPKGSFSTLEIQRTEQGDSAMYLCASSPRDSDGLEQYFGPGTRLTVT.

This chain links TRBV5-1 with TRBJ1-4, with D unclear. Germline loops: CDR1 SGHRS, CDR2 YFSETQ. This CDR3 is built from 16 residues. V was shortened by 0 bases and J by 3 bases, with 12 bases between the two germline ends. CDR3 in amino acids: CASSLGVQISNEKLFF. DNA of the CDR3: TGCGCCAGCAGCTTGGGGGTACAGATATCTAATGAAAAACTGTTTTTT.

The J gene is TRBJ2-2, the V gene TRBV25-1; possibly TRBD2 for D (6 bases). The CDR3 has 14 residues. In germline, CDR1 is MGHDK, CDR2 SYGVNS. With 2 bases removed from V and 8 bases from J, the gap between germline ends came to 12 bases. CDR3 bases: TGTGCCAGCAGTGAAGGGGGGAGATCAGGGGAGCTGTTTTTT. It translates to CASSEGGRSGELFF. The entire variable domain, with the rest obtained from reference TRBV25-1 and TRBJ2-2, is as follows: EADIYQTPRYLVIGTGKKITLECSQTMGHDKMYWYQQDPGMELHLIHYSYGVNSTEKGDLSSESTVSRIRTEHFPLTLESARPSHTSQYLCASSEGGRSGELFFGEGSRLTVL.

This chain connects TRBV9 to TRBJ2-1; 7 positions agree with TRBD2. Germline V lookup: CDR1 SGDLS, CDR2 YYNGEE. After removal of 0 bases from V and 5 bases from J, the junction contained 5 bases not matched to a gene. This CDR3 region has 15 residues. For the CDR3, the DNA is TGTGCCAGCAGCGTAGGGCTAGCGGAAAACAATGAGCAGTTCTTC. Its protein product is CASSVGLAENNEQFF.

The V and J genes are TRBV7-9 and TRBJ2-2; TRBD1 agrees at 8 bases. Germline CDR1 SEHNR, CDR2 FQNEAQ (reference sequence). Trimming cost V 4 bases and J 1 base; bases outside gene matches: 5. This CDR3 region has 16 residues. The CDR3 spells CASSSTDRVNTGELFF. The CDR3 coding sequence is TGTGCCAGCAGCTCCACGGACAGGGTGAACACCGGGGAGCTGTTTTTT.